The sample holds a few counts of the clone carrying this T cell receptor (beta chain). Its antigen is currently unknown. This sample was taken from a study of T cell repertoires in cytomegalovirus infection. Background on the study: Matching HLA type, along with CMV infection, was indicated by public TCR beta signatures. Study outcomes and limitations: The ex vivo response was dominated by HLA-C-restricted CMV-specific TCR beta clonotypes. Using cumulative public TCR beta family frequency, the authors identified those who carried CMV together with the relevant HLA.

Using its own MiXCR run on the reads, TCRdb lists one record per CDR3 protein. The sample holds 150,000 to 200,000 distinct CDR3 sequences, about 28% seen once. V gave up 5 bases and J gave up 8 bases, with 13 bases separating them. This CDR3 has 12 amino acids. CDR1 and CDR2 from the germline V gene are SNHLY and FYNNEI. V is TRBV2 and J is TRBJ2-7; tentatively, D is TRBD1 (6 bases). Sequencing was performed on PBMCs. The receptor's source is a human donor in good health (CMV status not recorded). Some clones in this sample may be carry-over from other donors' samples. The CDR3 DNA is TGTGCCAGCAGTCAGGGGTTCGGGAAGCAGTACTTC. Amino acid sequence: CASSQGFGKQYF.